Listed below are T cell receptor beta chains from one sample, sequenced in a study of cytomegalovirus exposure and HLA in healthy donors. The repertoire was sequenced with immunoSEQ multiplex PCR; TCRdb's copy has only in-frame clones and lacks some. The sample lists more than 150,000 clones, roughly 74% occurring once. The sequenced sample was PBMCs. The receptors stem from a woman in her 30s in good health and CMV-seropositive. The CDR3 runs from the conserved cysteine through the conserved F or W.

j_gene	v_gene	CDR3aa
TRBJ1-3	TRBV5-1	CASSYGSGENTIYF
TRBJ1-2	TRBV6-1	CASSLVYGYTF
TRBJ2-7	TRBV27	CASSLIREVLNQQYF
TRBJ2-2	TRBV19	CASSLSLTWTGGELFF
TRBJ2-3	TRBV18	CASSPTGSTDTQYF
TRBJ2-7	TRBV25-1	CASRGDRAYEQYF
TRBJ2-1	TRBV29-1	CSVERTGTSGTMTQFF
TRBJ1-2	TRBV10-1	CASSKGTDRYGYTF
TRBJ2-2	TRBV5-4	CASSRQANTGELFF
TRBJ2-3	TRBV15	CATSRPDRAVLDTQYF
TRBJ2-5	TRBV4-3	CASSQVGGYQETQYF
TRBJ2-1	TRBV15	CATSRDKRLAGYNEQFF
.	TRBV15	CATSRERGGYEQYF
TRBJ2-5	TRBV5-5	CASSHIPGEAQYF
TRBJ1-2	TRBV6-5	CASIGTGANYGYTF
TRBJ1-4	TRBV10-1	CASSESQTGGEEKLFF
TRBJ1-5	TRBV23-1	CASSQGDTNQPQHF